This TCR beta chain stems from a study of blood T cells in healthy people across ages. Together with a sample-barcoded 5' primer, a J-beta primer mix was included in a second PCR lasting about 6 to 11 cycles. No fewer than 3 million CDR3-containing paired-end reads came from each sample. Via MiXCR, TCRdb re-called the 5' RACE reads, giving one row per CDR3 protein. The sample lists around 800,000 distinct CDR3 sequences, around 25% occurring once. Germline-derived CDR1 and CDR2 are MNHEY and SMNVEV (reference sequence). V was cut by 2 bases and J by 4 bases, with 8 bases left in between. The CDR3 is 13 amino acids. Separately, the same data were catalogued under a study of T cells of mothers and their children. That source notes: A few healthy Caucasian mothers, along with their six children, served as the donors. cDNA was made from all extracted RNA, about 1.4 ug per 15 ul. Sequencing got over 8.5 million TCR beta CDR3 reads from each mother and around 3 million from each child.

The chain uses TRBV27 and TRBJ2-5; no clear D. The origin of this receptor is a boy aged 5-17 years in good health. The sequencing input was blood. The chain's CDR3 is CASSLTWLETQYF. DNA for the CDR3: TGTGCCAGCAGTTTAACCTGGCTAGAGACCCAGTACTTC.